The present T cell receptor (beta chain) was sequenced within a study of blood T cell repertoires in COVID-19. Study-wide context: Acute and convalescent COVID-19 specimens originated in the United States, Italy and Spain. Sources were T cells, B-cell-depleted T cells, or PBMCs; the material itself was cDNA or gDNA.

This CDR3 has 16 amino acids. The V gene lost 5 bases and the J gene lost 4 bases, with 19 bases spanning the gap. CDR1 and CDR2 (germline): KGHSH, LQKENI. In the authors' methods: Counts of nucleated cells, estimated from reference gene primer amplification, were obtained. Clones were sequenced by immunoSEQ multiplex PCR, and TCRdb holds only the in-frame ones, with some missing. V, J and clone size reflect that table, while D and trimming were determined from the DNA. The top ten hold 3.5% to 5.5% of the sample, which has approximately 100,000 clones, approximately 90% seen once. The chain employs TRBV18 and TRBJ2-3; D might be TRBD2 (5 bases). The origin of this receptor is a man between 65 and 85 years old with acute or convalescent COVID-19. The sequencing sample was made of peripheral blood. CDR3 sequence (DNA): TGTGCCAGCTCATCCCCAATTCGCTTGAGGGCAGATACGCAGTATTTT. Amino acid sequence: CASSSPIRLRADTQYF.